These 24 T cell receptor beta chains share one sample of origin, sequenced in a study of CD8 T cells in ankylosing spondylitis. TCRdb re-called the 5' RACE reads with MiXCR, one entry per CDR3 protein. Of 300,000 to 350,000 distinct CDR3 sequences in the sample, 20% are singletons; the top ten hold around 3.2%. The sequenced sample was blood, either unsorted or a sorted T cell fraction (not recorded which). The source is a female donor with ankylosing spondylitis or in good health (not recorded which).

The V gene is TRBV28, the J gene TRBJ2-7; TRBD1 agrees at 9 bases. The CDR3 length is 16 residues. Germline CDR1 is MDHEN and CDR2 is SYDVKM. The V and J ends lost 7 bases and 3 bases, in that order; junction bases with no gene match: 13. CDR3 nucleotides: TGTGCCAGCACTTCAACAGGGGGACAGGGTTACTACGAGCAGTACTTC. Translation gives CASTSTGGQGYYEQYF.

J is TRBJ1-1 and V is TRBV3-1; D gene unclear. Per the germline V gene, CDR1 is LGHDT and CDR2 is YNNKEL (reference sequence). The V end was cut by 4 bases, the J end by 3 bases, with 12 bases between. The CDR3 consists of 14 residues. The CDR3: CASSRSLRDTEAFF. CDR3 in DNA: TGTGCCAGCAGCCGGTCATTACGCGACACTGAAGCTTTCTTT.

There are a few counts of this clonotype. The rearrangement links TRBV5-6 to TRBJ2-3, with D perhaps given as TRBD1 or TRBD2 (5 bases each). The CDR3 covers 16 residues. Trimming shortened V by 4 bases and J by 1 base, and 16 bases separated the two germline ends. The germline V gene encodes CDR1 SGHDT and CDR2 YYEEEE. CDR3 protein: CASSTGLVGRTDTQYF. CDR3 nucleotides: TGTGCCAGCAGCACCGGACTGGTGGGGCGCACAGATACGCAGTATTTT.

V and J are TRBV7-9 and TRBJ1-4; 9 bases are shared with TRBD1. The CDR3 has 17 amino acids. Germline V gene sequence: CDR1 SEHNR, CDR2 FQNEAQ (reference sequence). V dropped 8 bases and J dropped 10; count of bases not matched to a gene: 20. The CDR3 is CASQREVGLTGGGKLFF. DNA of the CDR3: TGTGCCAGCCAAAGGGAAGTTGGCCTGACAGGGGGTGGAAAACTGTTTTTT.

Written as DNA, the CDR3 is TGTGCCAGCATAAGCGGTGAGGGGGATACGCAGTATTTT. It is translated as CASISGEGDTQYF. The chain has TRBV5-5 and TRBJ2-3; D may correspond to TRBD1 or TRBD2 (5 bases each). There are 13 residues in the CDR3. V shed 6 bases and J shed 6 bases, with 14 bases lying between them. Germline loops: CDR1 SGHKS, CDR2 YYEKEE (reference sequence).

This clonotype has a handful of counts. J is TRBJ2-3 and V is TRBV4-2; 9 positions agree with TRBD2. Unmatched junction bases numbered 7, after V lost 0 bases and J lost 3 bases. The V gene's germline CDR1 is LGHNA and CDR2 YNFKEQ. The CDR3 sequence is 17 residues long. CDR3 in DNA: TGTGCCAGCAGCCAAGAGTCGGCTAGCGGGATTACAGATACGCAGTATTTT. It encodes CASSQESASGITDTQYF.

This clonotype has more than one count but fewer than ten. The chain carries TRBV7-2 and TRBJ2-1; D is ambiguous. Trimming removed 2 bases from V and 10 bases from J, with 6 bases in between. CDR1 and CDR2 from the germline V gene are SGHTA and FQGNSA. The CDR3 contains 11 residues. DNA of the CDR3: TGTGCCAGCAGCTTAAAGGTGGAGCAGTTCTTC. Translating gives CASSLKVEQFF.

This clonotype has just a few counts. This chain joins TRBV24-1 and TRBJ2-1; 7 nucleotides align to TRBD2. The CDR3 is 13 amino acids. J lost 4 bases, V lost 5 bases, and 1 base had no gene match. The germline CDR1 and CDR2 sequences are KGHDR and SFDVKD. The DNA for the CDR3 is TGTGCCACCAGTGTGGGAGGGTACAATGAGCAGTTCTTC. It translates to CATSVGGYNEQFF.

In its sample, this clonotype was seen many times. The chain combines TRBV7-2 with TRBJ2-3; 8 positions match TRBD2. Germline V CDR1 and CDR2: SGHTA, FQGNSA. J was trimmed by 0 bases and V by 3 bases; bases with no gene match: 5. This CDR3 is built from 16 residues. CDR3 coding DNA: TGTGCCAGCAGCTTTAAAGCGGGAGAGAGCACAGATACGCAGTATTTT. It encodes CASSFKAGESTDTQYF.

In this sample, this clonotype turned up many times. The chain has TRBV12-3 or TRBV12-4 and TRBJ1-3; D is unclear. The CDR3 has 13 residues. Between the trimmed V and J ends, which lost 4 bases and 0 bases, there was a span of 4 bases. CDR3: CASSSYSGNTIYF. For the CDR3, the DNA is TGTGCCAGCAGTTCTTACTCTGGAAACACCATATATTTT.

The chain links TRBV9 to TRBJ1-6; TRBD1 might be the D (5 bases). V dropped 2 bases and J dropped 8 bases, with 8 bases sitting between them. The length of the CDR3 is 13 residues. The germline gives CDR1 SGDLS, CDR2 YYNGEE. The CDR3 here is CASSVRDDSPLHF. CDR3 DNA: TGTGCCAGCAGCGTTCGGGACGATTCACCCCTCCACTTT.

This clonotype was counted a few times. The chain recombines TRBV20-1 with TRBJ2-3, with TRBD2 as a possible D gene (6 bases). Germline CDR1 DFQATT, CDR2 SNEGSKA (reference sequence). The CDR3 runs 15 residues. Trimming took off 4 bases at V and 0 bases at J, with 14 bases between the two ends. The CDR3, as DNA: TGCAGTGCTACAACCGGGAGAGCTAGCACAGATACGCAGTATTTT. Amino acids: CSATTGRASTDTQYF.

This clonotype was seen repeatedly, ten times or more. This sequence joins TRBV12-3 or TRBV12-4 and TRBJ2-7, with D perhaps matching TRBD2 (6 bases). The CDR3 has 14 amino acids. Between the trimmed V and J ends, which lost 4 bases and 6 bases, there was a span of 16 bases. CDR3 sequence: CASSWAEGLGEQYF. Written as DNA, the CDR3 is TGTGCCAGCAGTTGGGCGGAGGGCCTAGGCGAGCAGTACTTC.

This clonotype was seen a handful of times. The gene calls are TRBV7-9 and TRBJ2-1; D ambiguous. This CDR3 has 12 residues. V shed 6 bases and J shed 7 bases, with 10 bases lying between them. Per germline, CDR1 SEHNR and CDR2 FQNEAQ (reference sequence). The CDR3 sequence: CASSFMENEQFF. As DNA, the CDR3 is TGTGCCAGCAGTTTCATGGAGAATGAGCAGTTCTTC.

Many counts were recorded for this clonotype. The rearrangement uses TRBV27 and TRBJ2-1; D might be TRBD2 (6 bases). The CDR3 sequence is 15 residues long. Germline assignment: CDR1 MNHEY and CDR2 SMNVEV (reference sequence). V was shortened by 3 bases and J by 0 bases, with 9 bases between the two germline ends. CDR3: CASSLGLSSYNEQFF. CDR3 in DNA: TGTGCCAGCAGTTTGGGACTGAGCTCCTACAATGAGCAGTTCTTC.

The V and J genes are TRBV18 and TRBJ1-2, with 8 positions matching TRBD1. The CDR3 spans 17 residues. Germline V gives CDR1 KGHSH, CDR2 LQKENI. V was clipped by 6 bases and J by 0 bases; unmatched bases: 12. The DNA of the CDR3 is TGTGCCAGCTCCCCGGTAGACAGGGGTATACCTAACTATGGCTACACCTTC. This codes for CASSPVDRGIPNYGYTF.

This clonotype was picked up a small number of times. This sequence joins TRBV12-3 or TRBV12-4 and TRBJ2-7, with a tentative D call TRBD2 (5 bases). The CDR3 has 14 amino acids. The V end lost 6 bases, the J end lost 5 bases, and 17 bases lay between the germline ends. The CDR3 DNA reads TGTGCCAGCAGCTGGACTGCTTTCGGCAACGAGCAGTACTTC. Amino acid sequence: CASSWTAFGNEQYF.

V gene TRBV14 combines with J gene TRBJ2-3, with 7 positions matching TRBD2. The CDR3 has 15 residues. CDR1 is SGHDN and CDR2 is FVKESK in the germline V gene. Germline trimming cut 1 base from V and 4 bases from J; bases unmatched to any gene: 5. The CDR3 DNA sequence: TGTGCCAGCAGCCAAGTGGCGCTAGCGGCAGATACGCAGTATTTT. It translates to CASSQVALAADTQYF. Full variable domain (missing parts from reference TRBV14 and TRBJ2-3): EAGVTQFPSHSVIEKGQTVTLRCDPISGHDNLYWYRRVMGKEIKFLLHFVKESKQDESGMPNNRFLAERTGGTYSTLKVQPAELEDSGVYFCASSQVALAADTQYFGPGTRLTVL.

The chain joins TRBV27 to TRBJ1-1, with D unresolved. CDR1 MNHEY and CDR2 SMNVEV come from the germline V gene (reference sequence). The V gene lost 3 bases and the J gene lost 3 bases, with 14 bases spanning the gap. The CDR3 consists of 15 residues. The CDR3 sequence: CASSFLPPKHTEAFF. The CDR3 nucleotides are TGTGCCAGCAGTTTTCTTCCCCCTAAACACACTGAAGCTTTCTTT.

This clonotype was recorded a few times. V is TRBV12-3 or TRBV12-4 and J is TRBJ2-1, with 11 bases matching TRBD2. V lost 6 bases, J lost 3 bases, and 7 bases stayed unmatched. The CDR3 sequence is 16 residues long. This CDR3 reads CASSSSGRQSYNEQFF. The CDR3 DNA sequence: TGTGCCAGCAGCTCTAGCGGGAGGCAAAGCTACAATGAGCAGTTCTTC.

This clonotype was detected a few times. The chain employs TRBV3-1 and TRBJ2-2; TRBD2 agrees at 11 bases. The CDR3 has 14 amino acids. J was trimmed by 7 bases and V by 4 bases; bases with no gene match: 2. Germline V gene data show CDR1 as LGHDT and CDR2 as YNNKEL (reference sequence). For the CDR3, the DNA is TGTGCCAGCAGCCTCCTAGCGGGAGGCGGGGAGCTGTTTTTT. This sequence encodes CASSLLAGGGELFF.

The V gene is TRBV7-9, the J gene TRBJ2-1; tentative D call: TRBD1 (6 bases). The CDR3 runs to 16 residues. Trimming shortened V by 5 bases and J by 2 bases, and 16 bases separated the two germline ends. From germline, CDR1 is SEHNR and CDR2 FQNEAQ (reference sequence). CDR3: CASSQGITITYNEQFF. Here the CDR3 DNA reads TGTGCCAGCAGCCAGGGGATTACTATAACCTACAATGAGCAGTTCTTC.

This clonotype came up many times. The chain is built from TRBV29-1 and TRBJ1-2, with 10 bases that match TRBD1. V shed 6 bases, J shed 6 bases, and the junction held 4 bases outside the gene matches. Germline V gene lookup returns CDR1 SQVTM and CDR2 ANQGSEA. CDR3 length: 12 amino acids. In DNA form, the CDR3 reads TGCAGCGTGACCGGGACAGGGGATGGCTACACCTTC. It translates to CSVTGTGDGYTF.

The rearrangement joins TRBV20-1 to TRBJ2-5; no clear D. From germline, CDR1 is DFQATT and CDR2 SNEGSKA (reference sequence). There are 12 residues in the CDR3. V dropped 1 base and J dropped 4 bases, with 7 bases sitting between them. The CDR3 sequence is CSARVPLETQYF. DNA of the CDR3: TGCAGTGCTAGAGTACCCTTAGAGACCCAGTACTTC.